Below, 30 T cell receptor beta chains from the same sample are listed, as sequenced in a study of human T cells and chemical hapten exposure. The time point here: patch test 3, about 24 weeks after DPC sensitization. Treatment meaning: therapeutic diphenylcyclopropenone sensitization with weekly scalp DPC. TCRdb re-called the RACE reads through MiXCR, storing one row per CDR3 protein. The repertoire holds 150,000 to 200,000 distinct CDR3 sequences, with 25% to 35% as singletons. The sequences come from whole blood, collected in connection with sensitization to the hapten diphenylcyclopropenone (DPC). These receptors originate from a woman aged 18-35 years with alopecia areata. Some clones in this sample may be carry-over from other donors' samples.

This clonotype has just a few counts. The chain is built from TRBV20-1 and TRBJ1-2; tentatively, D is TRBD1 (6 bases). V was shortened by 5 bases and J by 0 bases, with 16 bases between the two germline ends. The CDR3 sequence is 15 residues long. Germline assignment: CDR1 DFQATT and CDR2 SNEGSKA (reference sequence). CDR3 sequence (DNA): TGCAGTGCTCCCGGTGGACAGACCTCTAACTATGGCTACACCTTC. Its protein is CSAPGGQTSNYGYTF.

Worth noting for this clonotype: The junction does not match germline at one end; this may be a read error. The V gene is TRBV7-2, the J gene TRBJ2-5; D is uncertain. The CDR3 has 9 amino acids. From germline, CDR1 is SGHTA and CDR2 FQGNSA. The CDR3 reads CASSLTGPF. The CDR3 coding sequence is TGTGCCAGCAGCTTGACTGGCCCATTC.

CDR3 protein: CSVRGTDTQYF. The CDR3 DNA sequence: TGCAGTGTTCGGGGGACGGATACGCAGTATTTT. The genes are TRBV20-1 and TRBJ2-3; a possible D gene is TRBD2 (6 bases). This CDR3 has 11 amino acids. CDR1 is DFQATT, CDR2 SNEGSKA, per germline (reference sequence). V dropped 7 bases and J dropped 6 bases, with 11 bases sitting between them.

The chain couples TRBV15 to TRBJ1-2; TRBD1 agrees at 7 bases. This CDR3 comprises 15 residues. Germline V gene sequence: CDR1 LNHNV, CDR2 YYDKDF (reference sequence). V shed 1 base and J 5 bases; nucleotides not matched to a gene: 7. Here the CDR3 reads CATSRGQGSKYGYTF. The CDR3 nucleotides read TGTGCCACCAGCAGAGGACAGGGTTCCAAGTATGGCTACACCTTC.

This clonotype was recorded many times. This chain links TRBV29-1 with TRBJ2-1, with D perhaps given as TRBD1 or TRBD2 (5 bases each). Trimming left V 6 bases short and J 5 bases short, with 8 bases between. The germline V gene encodes CDR1 SQVTM and CDR2 ANQGSEA. This CDR3 is 11 amino acids long. The CDR3 reads CSVRGDNEQFF. The CDR3 DNA reads TGCAGCGTGCGAGGGGACAATGAGCAGTTCTTC.

The chain carries TRBV3-1 and TRBJ2-7; D assignment may be TRBD1 or TRBD2 (5 bases each). The length of the CDR3 is 14 residues. Germline loops: CDR1 LGHDT, CDR2 YNNKEL (reference sequence). V shed 7 bases and J shed 0 bases, with 13 bases lying between them. CDR3 bases: TGTGCCAGCACTCGGGGCCCGAGCTCCTACGAGCAGTACTTC. It yields the protein CASTRGPSSYEQYF.

The chain joins TRBV6-2 or TRBV6-3 to TRBJ2-6; D gene uncertain. Germline V gene lookup returns CDR1 MNHEY and CDR2 SVGEGT. The CDR3 sequence is 15 residues long. V lost 4 bases, J lost 0 bases, and 7 bases lay in between. The CDR3 DNA sequence: TGTGCCAGCAGTTTCTTAGCCTCTGGGGCCAACGTCCTGACTTTC. Its protein is CASSFLASGANVLTF.

The chain recombines TRBV4-2 with TRBJ2-7; D not certain. CDR1 and CDR2 from the germline V gene are LGHNA and YNFKEQ. This CDR3 is built from 15 residues. V lost 0 bases and J 0 bases, leaving 9 bases between the germline ends. CDR3 DNA: TGTGCCAGCAGCCAAGATAAACCGAGCTCCTACGAGCAGTACTTC. Protein product: CASSQDKPSSYEQYF.

As regards this clonotype: Being one base from a much bigger clone, this may be a read error. The chain couples TRBV2 to TRBJ2-7, with TRBD2 as a possible D gene (5 bases). V lost 5 bases, J lost 4 bases, and 15 bases lay in between. This CDR3 comprises 14 residues. The germline V gene has CDR1 SNHLY and CDR2 FYNNEI. CDR3 sequence reads: CASSTSSSTYEQYF. CDR3 bases: TGTGCCAGCAGTACCTCTAGCAGTACTTACGAGCAGTACTTC.

This clonotype was counted between two and nine times. This chain uses TRBV20-1 with TRBJ2-5, with D hard to call. The V end was cut by 4 bases, the J end by 1 base, with 7 bases between. The CDR3 extends over 12 amino acids. Germline V CDR1 and CDR2: DFQATT, SNEGSKA (reference sequence). CDR3 loop: CSAIRSQETQYF. CDR3 bases: TGCAGTGCTATTCGTAGCCAAGAGACCCAGTACTTC.

This clonotype was counted between two and nine times. CDR3 sequence: CSAIPRYEQYF. For the CDR3, the DNA is TGCAGTGCAATCCCGCGCTACGAGCAGTACTTC. The genes are TRBV20-1 and TRBJ2-7; D is undetermined. The ends were cut back, 6 bases at V and 3 bases at J, with 9 bases in the middle. Germline CDR1 DFQATT, CDR2 SNEGSKA (reference sequence). The CDR3 totals 11 residues.

This chain uses TRBV10-3 with TRBJ1-5; D unresolved. V was trimmed by 1 base and J by 4 bases, leaving 14 bases between them. The germline V gene has CDR1 ENHRY and CDR2 SYGVKD. The CDR3 is 16 residues long. CDR3 protein: CAISEYPGPGNQPQHF. Written as DNA, the CDR3 is TGTGCCATCAGTGAGTACCCGGGCCCTGGGAATCAGCCCCAGCATTTT.

This clonotype was seen only a few times. The genes are TRBV20-1 and TRBJ2-3, with 14 bases fitting TRBD2. This CDR3 is built from 14 residues. The germline CDR1 and CDR2 sequences are DFQATT and SNEGSKA (reference sequence). The trim removed 7 bases at V and 3 bases at J, leaving 3 bases unmatched. CDR3 amino acids: CSVRTSGRTDTQYF. The CDR3 DNA is TGCAGTGTCCGGACTAGCGGGAGGACAGATACGCAGTATTTT.

The chain employs TRBV5-6 and TRBJ2-5, with unresolved D. The V and J ends lost 1 base and 5 bases respectively, with 9 bases between them. In germline, CDR1 is SGHDT, CDR2 YYEEEE. This CDR3 is built from 13 residues. In DNA, the CDR3 is TGTGCCAGCAGCTTGAGCCCCCCCGAGACCCAGTACTTC. This gives the protein CASSLSPPETQYF.

This chain uses TRBV20-1 with TRBJ2-7; D ambiguous. The germline V gene has CDR1 DFQATT and CDR2 SNEGSKA (reference sequence). The ends were cut back, 6 bases at V and 5 bases at J, with 17 bases in the middle. This CDR3 has 13 residues. The CDR3 loop reads CSAGRDGRHEQYF. DNA for the CDR3: TGCAGTGCAGGCCGAGACGGTCGACACGAGCAGTACTTC.

In its sample, this clonotype was seen a few times. V usage is TRBV4-3 and J usage is TRBJ2-5; D is unresolved. Trimming removed 4 bases from V and 1 base from J, with 19 bases in between. Germline assignment: CDR1 LGHNA and CDR2 YSLEER. There are 17 residues in the CDR3. Written as DNA, the CDR3 is TGCGCCAGCAGCCCGTTTAGGACGGATACCTTCCAAGAGACCCAGTACTTC. As protein: CASSPFRTDTFQETQYF.

The chain links TRBV20-1 to TRBJ2-7; 9 bases match TRBD1. The CDR3 spans 14 residues. Looked up from germline, CDR1 is DFQATT and CDR2 is SNEGSKA (reference sequence). Germline trimming cut 6 bases from V and 2 bases from J; bases unmatched to any gene: 8. In DNA, the CDR3 is TGCAGTGCCCACCGGGACAGGGACCCCTACGAGCAGTACTTC. Translated: CSAHRDRDPYEQYF.

This chain connects TRBV4-1 to TRBJ2-7; D is unresolved. Germline CDR1 reads MGHRA; CDR2 reads YSYEKL. Trimming removed 3 bases from V and 2 bases from J, with 14 bases in between. CDR3 length: 15 amino acids. This CDR3 reads CASSHPPASPYEQYF. The CDR3 DNA reads TGCGCCAGCAGCCATCCCCCCGCTAGTCCCTACGAGCAGTACTTC.

The rearrangement links TRBV4-1 to TRBJ2-4; D gene unclear. Trimming left V 4 bases short and J 0 bases short, with 13 bases between. The CDR3 runs 16 residues. In germline, CDR1 is MGHRA, CDR2 YSYEKL. In DNA form, the CDR3 reads TGCGCCAGCAGCCCTCCGACAACGGTAGCCAAAAACATTCAGTACTTC. Translated, it gives CASSPPTTVAKNIQYF.

The chain combines TRBV29-1 with TRBJ2-2; 9 bases are a match to TRBD1. CDR3 length: 14 residues. J was trimmed by 6 bases and V by 7 bases; bases with no gene match: 9. Per the germline V gene, CDR1 is SQVTM and CDR2 is ANQGSEA. Here the CDR3 reads CSGWTGAQSGELFF. The DNA of the CDR3 is TGCAGCGGGTGGACAGGGGCTCAGTCCGGGGAGCTGTTTTTT.

CDR3: CASNEDFGTDTQYF. CDR3 nucleotides: TGTGCCAGTAACGAGGATTTTGGGACAGATACGCAGTATTTT. This chain links TRBV19 with TRBJ2-3; no clear D. This CDR3 spans 14 amino acids. CDR1 and CDR2 from the germline V gene are LNHDA and SQIVND (reference sequence). V was pared by 7 bases and J by 3 bases, with 14 bases between.

This chain joins TRBV7-3 and TRBJ1-1; unclear D gene. The CDR3 has 15 amino acids. The germline gives CDR1 SGHTA, CDR2 FQGTGA. With 0 bases removed from V and 0 bases from J, the gap between germline ends came to 8 bases. CDR3 nucleotides: TGTGCCAGCAGCTTAACGGGAGGCATGAACACTGAAGCTTTCTTT. Its translation: CASSLTGGMNTEAFF.

Only a few counts were recorded for this clonotype. The chain carries TRBV7-2 and TRBJ2-5; D is undetermined. The CDR3 totals 13 residues. Germline loops: CDR1 SGHTA, CDR2 FQGNSA. V lost 2 bases and J 3 bases, leaving 7 bases between the germline ends. This CDR3 is CASSLPREETQYF. DNA of the CDR3: TGTGCCAGCAGCTTACCCCGAGAAGAGACCCAGTACTTC.

CDR3 DNA: TGCAGCGTTGGGACTAGCGGGAGTATTCGCAGTGAGCAGTTCTTC. Translation gives CSVGTSGSIRSEQFF. The chain combines TRBV29-1 with TRBJ2-1; 13 nucleotides agree with TRBD2. J was trimmed by 9 bases and V by 4 bases; bases with no gene match: 9. Germline CDR1 SQVTM, CDR2 ANQGSEA. The CDR3 is 15 amino acids.

This clonotype was counted only a few times. The CDR3 is CASSSRDRENTEAFF. DNA for the CDR3: TGTGCCAGCAGTTCCCGGGACAGGGAGAACACTGAAGCTTTCTTT. The chain has TRBV6-6 and TRBJ1-1; TRBD1 aligns across 9 bases. This CDR3 comprises 15 residues. Germline V gene sequence: CDR1 MNHNY, CDR2 SVGAGI (reference sequence). With V trimmed by 4 bases and J by 1 base, 4 bases remained unmatched.

The rearrangement uses TRBV10-3 and TRBJ1-1, with TRBD1 matching over 8 bases. Trimming removed 1 base from V and 6 bases from J; junction bases left unmatched: 4. Germline V gene lookup returns CDR1 ENHRY and CDR2 SYGVKD. The CDR3 totals 14 residues. The CDR3 coding sequence is TGTGCCATCAGTGAGTACGACAGGGGACCTGAAGCTTTCTTT. This encodes CAISEYDRGPEAFF.

This clonotype occurred a few times. Without the conserved terminal phenylalanine or tryptophan, this CDR3 likely stems from a read error. It is unclear where the CDR3 begins or ends on the DNA, so no DNA is shown, and the CDR3 is as TCRdb lists it. This chain connects TRBV7-9 to TRBJ2-3. The CDR3 has 9 amino acids, counting both end residues. In germline, CDR1 is SEHNR, CDR2 FQNEAQ (reference sequence). This CDR3 reads CASSLDANL.

This clonotype was found once. The V call is TRBV4-2, the J call TRBJ1-5; tentatively, D is TRBD1 (5 bases). The CDR3 runs 14 residues. Germline V lookup: CDR1 LGHNA, CDR2 YNFKEQ. The ends were cut back, 0 bases at V and 6 bases at J, with 9 bases in the middle. Here the CDR3 DNA reads TGTGCCAGCAGCCAAGATGGGGGGAGTCAGCCCCAGCATTTT. Protein product: CASSQDGGSQPQHF.

This clonotype was recorded a few times. The chain links TRBV11-2 to TRBJ2-1; 11 bases line up with TRBD2. This CDR3 is built from 16 residues. The V and J ends lost 6 bases and 7 bases, in that order; junction bases with no gene match: 11. The germline CDR1 and CDR2 sequences are SGHAT and FQNNGV. CDR3 coding DNA: TGTGCCAGCAGGAGTATAGCGGGAGGGCCCGTGAATGAGCAGTTCTTC. This sequence encodes CASRSIAGGPVNEQFF.

This clonotype was seen a handful of times. The DNA for the CDR3 is TGTGCCAGCAGCTTAGATCCGGCCCCTGGCGGGGAGCTGTTTTTT. Translated, it gives CASSLDPAPGGELFF. The chain links TRBV7-2 to TRBJ2-2; D not resolved. The CDR3 covers 15 residues. Deletions cut 1 base from V and 7 bases from J, with 13 bases between. Germline loops: CDR1 SGHTA, CDR2 FQGNSA.